This T cell receptor (beta chain) was observed in a study of early T cells in non-severe SARS-CoV-2 infection. On the study more broadly: Investigators sequenced bulk RNA drawn from unsorted whole blood, and chains remained unpaired. Study results and limitations: Sequences matched to VDJdb favored anti-spike CD8 responses, while private and CD4 specificities were missed.

Turning to this clonotype: Its antigen remains unidentified.

As part of library construction, unique molecular identifiers were attached to individual cDNA molecules. TCRdb re-called the 5' RACE reads through MiXCR, storing one row per CDR3 protein. The table includes roughly 66,000 distinct CDR3 sequences, roughly 9.1% detected once. Germline CDR1 reads KGHDR; CDR2 reads SFDVKD. Losses at the gene ends were 7 bases for V and 2 bases for J; bases not matched to a gene: 1. This CDR3 region has 14 residues. The TCR was taken from an adult who was a healthcare worker with PCR-confirmed SARS-CoV-2 infection or an uninfected control (not recorded which). V gene TRBV24-1 combines with J gene TRBJ2-2; TRBD1 agrees at 9 bases. The sample taken for sequencing was whole blood. CDR3 nucleotides: TGTGCCACCAGGGGACAGGGTAACACCGGGGAGCTGTTTTTT. Amino acid sequence: CATRGQGNTGELFF.